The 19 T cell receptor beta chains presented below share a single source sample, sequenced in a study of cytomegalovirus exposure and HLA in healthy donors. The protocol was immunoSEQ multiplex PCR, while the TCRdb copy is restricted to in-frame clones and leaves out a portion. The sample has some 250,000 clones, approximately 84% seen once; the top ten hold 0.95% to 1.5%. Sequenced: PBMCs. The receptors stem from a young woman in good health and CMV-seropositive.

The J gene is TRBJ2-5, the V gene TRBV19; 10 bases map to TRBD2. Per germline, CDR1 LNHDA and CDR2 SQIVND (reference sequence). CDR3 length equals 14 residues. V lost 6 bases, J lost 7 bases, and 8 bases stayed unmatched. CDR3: CASSPGTSVGTQYF. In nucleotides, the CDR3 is TGTGCCAGTAGCCCCGGGACTAGCGTGGGGACCCAGTACTTC.

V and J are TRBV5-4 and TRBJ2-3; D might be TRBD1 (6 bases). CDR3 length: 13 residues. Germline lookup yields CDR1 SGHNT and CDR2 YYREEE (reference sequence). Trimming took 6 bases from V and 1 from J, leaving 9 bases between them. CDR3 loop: CASIHRGTDTQYF. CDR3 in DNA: TGTGCCAGCATCCACAGGGGCACAGATACGCAGTATTTT.

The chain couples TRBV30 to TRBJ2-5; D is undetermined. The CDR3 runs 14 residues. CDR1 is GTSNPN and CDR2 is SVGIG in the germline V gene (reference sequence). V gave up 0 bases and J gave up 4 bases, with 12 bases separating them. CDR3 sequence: CAWSVMGRGETQYF. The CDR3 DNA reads TGTGCCTGGAGTGTAATGGGTAGAGGAGAGACCCAGTACTTC.

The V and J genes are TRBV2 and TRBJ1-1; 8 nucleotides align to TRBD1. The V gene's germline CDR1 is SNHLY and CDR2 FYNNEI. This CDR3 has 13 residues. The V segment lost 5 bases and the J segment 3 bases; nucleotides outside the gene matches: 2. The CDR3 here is CASSLTGDTEAFF. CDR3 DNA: TGTGCCAGCAGTCTGACAGGGGACACTGAAGCTTTCTTT.

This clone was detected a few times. This CDR3 is CASSKSLNQPQHF. The CDR3, as DNA: TGTGCCAGCAGCAAAAGCCTGAATCAGCCCCAGCATTTT. The rearrangement links TRBV6-6 to TRBJ1-5; no clear D. The CDR3 runs 13 residues. Trimming took 6 bases from V and 4 from J, leaving 10 bases between them. The germline CDR1 and CDR2 sequences are MNHNY and SVGAGI (reference sequence).

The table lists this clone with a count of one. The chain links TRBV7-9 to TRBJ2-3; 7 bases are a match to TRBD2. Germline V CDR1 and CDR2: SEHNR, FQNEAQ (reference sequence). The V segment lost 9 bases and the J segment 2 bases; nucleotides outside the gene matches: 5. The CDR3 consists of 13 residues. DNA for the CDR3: TGTGCCAGAGGGGAGGGTGCCACAGATACGCAGTATTTT. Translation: CARGEGATDTQYF. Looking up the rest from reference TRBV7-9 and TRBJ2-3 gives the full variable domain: DTGVSQNPRHKITKRGQNVTFRCDPISEHNRLYWYRQTLGQGPEFLTYFQNEAQLEKSRLLSDRFSAERPKGSFSTLEIQRTEQGDSAMYLCARGEGATDTQYFGPGTRLTVL.

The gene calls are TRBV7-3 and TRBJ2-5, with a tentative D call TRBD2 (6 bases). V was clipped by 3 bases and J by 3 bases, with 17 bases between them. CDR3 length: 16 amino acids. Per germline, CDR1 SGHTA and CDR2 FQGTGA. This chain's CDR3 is CASSFFSGGKEETQYF. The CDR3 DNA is TGTGCCAGCAGCTTCTTCTCGGGCGGGAAGGAAGAGACCCAGTACTTC.

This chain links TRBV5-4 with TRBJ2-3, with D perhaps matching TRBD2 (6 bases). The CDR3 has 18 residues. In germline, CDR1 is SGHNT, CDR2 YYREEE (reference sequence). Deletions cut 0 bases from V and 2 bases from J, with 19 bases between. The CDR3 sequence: CASSLAVVGGFDTDTQYF. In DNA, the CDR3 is TGTGCCAGCAGCTTGGCTGTCGTCGGGGGTTTTGACACAGATACGCAGTATTTT.

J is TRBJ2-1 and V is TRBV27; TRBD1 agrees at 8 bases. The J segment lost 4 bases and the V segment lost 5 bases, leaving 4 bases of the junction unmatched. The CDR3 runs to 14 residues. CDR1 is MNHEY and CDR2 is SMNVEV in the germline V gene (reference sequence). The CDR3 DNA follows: TGTGCCAGCAGTCCGGACAGGGCGTACAATGAGCAGTTCTTC. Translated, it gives CASSPDRAYNEQFF.

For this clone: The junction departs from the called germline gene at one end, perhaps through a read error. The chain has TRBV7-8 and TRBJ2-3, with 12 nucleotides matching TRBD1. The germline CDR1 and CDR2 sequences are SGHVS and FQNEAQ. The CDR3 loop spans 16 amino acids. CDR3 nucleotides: TGTGCCAGCAGCCCGGGACAGGGGGCTATGACAGATACGCAGTTTTTT. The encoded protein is CASSPGQGAMTDTQFF.

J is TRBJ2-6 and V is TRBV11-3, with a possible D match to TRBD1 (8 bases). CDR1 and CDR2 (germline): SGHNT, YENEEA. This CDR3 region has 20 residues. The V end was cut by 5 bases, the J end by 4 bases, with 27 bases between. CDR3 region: CASSPTGGGRGRGGANVLTF. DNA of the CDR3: TGTGCCAGCAGCCCCACTGGGGGGGGCAGGGGGCGTGGGGGGGCCAACGTCCTGACTTTC.

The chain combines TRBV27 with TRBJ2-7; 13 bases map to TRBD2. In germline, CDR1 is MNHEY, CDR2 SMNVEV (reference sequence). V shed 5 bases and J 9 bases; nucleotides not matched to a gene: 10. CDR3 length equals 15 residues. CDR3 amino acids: CASSETRTSGSVQYF. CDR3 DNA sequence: TGTGCCAGCAGTGAAACCCGGACTAGCGGGAGCGTGCAGTACTTC.

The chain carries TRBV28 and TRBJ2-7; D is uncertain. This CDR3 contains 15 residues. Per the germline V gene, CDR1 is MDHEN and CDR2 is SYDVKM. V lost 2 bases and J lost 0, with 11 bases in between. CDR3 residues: CASSLGDRSSYEQYF. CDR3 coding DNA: TGTGCCAGCAGTTTAGGAGACCGGAGCTCCTACGAGCAGTACTTC. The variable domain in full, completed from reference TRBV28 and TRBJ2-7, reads DVKVTQSSRYLVKRTGEKVFLECVQDMDHENMFWYRQDPGLGLRLIYFSYDVKMKEKGDIPEGYSVSREKKERFSLILESASTNQTSMYLCASSLGDRSSYEQYFGPGTRLTVT.

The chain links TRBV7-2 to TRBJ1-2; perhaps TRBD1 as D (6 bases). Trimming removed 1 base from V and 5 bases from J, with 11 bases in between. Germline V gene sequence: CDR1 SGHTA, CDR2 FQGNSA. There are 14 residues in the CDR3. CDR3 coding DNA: TGTGCCAGCAGCTTAGACAGGGTAGGATATGGCTACACCTTC. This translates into CASSLDRVGYGYTF.

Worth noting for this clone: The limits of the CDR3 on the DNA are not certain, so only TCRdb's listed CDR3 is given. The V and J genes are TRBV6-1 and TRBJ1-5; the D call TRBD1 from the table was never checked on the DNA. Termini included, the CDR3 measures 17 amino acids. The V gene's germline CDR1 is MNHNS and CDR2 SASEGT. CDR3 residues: CASSEFGPGGLNQPQHF.

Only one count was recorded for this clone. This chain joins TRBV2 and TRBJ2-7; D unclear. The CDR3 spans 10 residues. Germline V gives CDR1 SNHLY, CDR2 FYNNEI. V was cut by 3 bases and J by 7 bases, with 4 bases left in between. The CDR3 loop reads CASSDVEQYF. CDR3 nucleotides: TGTGCCAGCAGTGACGTTGAGCAGTACTTC.

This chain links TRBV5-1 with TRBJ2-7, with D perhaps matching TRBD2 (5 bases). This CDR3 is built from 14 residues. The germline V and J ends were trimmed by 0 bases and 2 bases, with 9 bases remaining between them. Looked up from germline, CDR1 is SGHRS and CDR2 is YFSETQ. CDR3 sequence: CASSLAAGTYEQYF. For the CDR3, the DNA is TGCGCCAGCAGCTTGGCGGCCGGGACCTACGAGCAGTACTTC.

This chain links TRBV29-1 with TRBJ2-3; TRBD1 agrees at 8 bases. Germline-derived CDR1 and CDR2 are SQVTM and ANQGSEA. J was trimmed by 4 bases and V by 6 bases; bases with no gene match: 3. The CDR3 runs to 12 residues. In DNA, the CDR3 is TGCAGCGTGCAGGGGGCATCAGATACGCAGTATTTT. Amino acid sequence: CSVQGASDTQYF.

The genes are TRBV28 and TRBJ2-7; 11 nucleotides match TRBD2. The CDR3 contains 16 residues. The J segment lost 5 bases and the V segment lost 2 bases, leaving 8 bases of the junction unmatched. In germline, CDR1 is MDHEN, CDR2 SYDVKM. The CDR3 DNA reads TGTGCCAGCAGTTTACAGATAGCGGGAGGGGAGCACGAGCAGTACTTC. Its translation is CASSLQIAGGEHEQYF. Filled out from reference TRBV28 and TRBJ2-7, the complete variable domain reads DVKVTQSSRYLVKRTGEKVFLECVQDMDHENMFWYRQDPGLGLRLIYFSYDVKMKEKGDIPEGYSVSREKKERFSLILESASTNQTSMYLCASSLQIAGGEHEQYFGPGTRLTVT.